Below, 21 T cell receptor beta chains from the same sample are listed, as sequenced in a study of T-cell reconstitution after alpha-beta-depleted transplantation in children. Using unique molecular identifiers, the investigators prepared the TCRbeta library. TCRdb re-analysed the PCR reads in MiXCR, keeping a single row per CDR3 protein. The profile covers about 600,000 distinct CDR3 sequences, with 13% appearing a single time and around 2.2% taken by the ten largest. Specimen: PBMCs, mostly from graft donor cells, collected 360 days after TCRalphabeta/CD19-depleted stem cell transplant. These receptors were taken from a male patient younger than 18 who had a stem cell transplant for acute myeloid leukemia, so the T cells may come from the graft donor.

The chain employs TRBV6-5 and TRBJ2-2; D gene uncertain. The V and J ends lost 1 base and 2 bases respectively, with 8 bases between them. The CDR3 length is 15 residues. Germline CDR1 reads MNHEY; CDR2 reads SVGAGI. Here the CDR3 reads CASSYYWVNTGELFF. In nucleotides, the CDR3 is TGTGCCAGCAGTTACTATTGGGTTAACACCGGGGAGCTGTTTTTT.

The chain links TRBV15 to TRBJ2-1, with D uncertain. Trimming took 0 bases from V and 11 from J, leaving 11 bases between them. This CDR3 has 13 amino acids. Germline CDR1 LNHNV, CDR2 YYDKDF (reference sequence). The CDR3 nucleotides are TGTGCCACCAGCAGAGATTGGGCAGAGAAGCAGTTCTTC. The encoded protein is CATSRDWAEKQFF.

This clonotype was recorded a few times. V is TRBV24-1 and J is TRBJ2-5, with D possibly matching TRBD1 (5 bases). Trimming cost V 4 bases and J 1 base, with 12 bases left between them. This CDR3 contains 15 residues. Germline CDR1 is KGHDR and CDR2 is SFDVKD. DNA for the CDR3: TGTGCCACCAGTGACAAGGACACACTCCAAGAGACCCAGTACTTC. This sequence encodes CATSDKDTLQETQYF.

This clonotype was seen a handful of times. The rearrangement links TRBV7-2 to TRBJ2-1; D might be TRBD2 (5 bases). Germline V CDR1 and CDR2: SGHTA, FQGNSA. This CDR3 spans 16 amino acids. V lost 4 bases and J lost 11, with 24 bases in between. CDR3 loop: CASSSQRWLAQTKQFF. The CDR3 DNA sequence: TGTGCCAGCAGCTCACAGCGTTGGCTAGCCCAGACGAAGCAGTTCTTC.

The rearrangement joins TRBV24-1 to TRBJ2-1, with 8 positions matching TRBD2. Looked up from germline, CDR1 is KGHDR and CDR2 is SFDVKD. This CDR3 comprises 16 residues. V lost 3 bases and J lost 4; bases outside the gene matches: 7. The CDR3 DNA is TGTGCCACCAGTGATCCACTAGCGGACTTATACAATGAGCAGTTCTTC. This translates into CATSDPLADLYNEQFF.

This clonotype was counted only a few times. The chain joins TRBV18 to TRBJ1-4; TRBD1 matches at 9 bases. J gave up 7 bases and V 4 bases, and 4 bases lay outside the gene matches. Germline lookup yields CDR1 KGHSH and CDR2 LQKENI. CDR3 length equals 14 residues. This chain's CDR3 is CASSRTGAGEKLFF. DNA of the CDR3: TGTGCCAGCTCACGGACAGGGGCGGGTGAAAAACTGTTTTTT. The whole variable domain, filled in from reference TRBV18 and TRBJ1-4, reads NAGVMQNPRHLVRRRGQEARLRCSPMKGHSHVYWYRQLPEEGLKFMVYLQKENIIDESGMPKERFSAEFPKEGPSILRIQQVVRGDSAAYFCASSRTGAGEKLFFGSGTQLSVL.

This clonotype has a handful of counts. The CDR3 sequence: CASATDRGFYNEQFF. CDR3 nucleotides: TGTGCCAGCGCTACCGACAGGGGTTTTTACAATGAGCAGTTCTTC. The chain couples TRBV28 to TRBJ2-1, with 8 bases matching TRBD1. The CDR3 spans 15 residues. CDR1 is MDHEN and CDR2 is SYDVKM in the germline V gene. V was clipped by 8 bases and J by 4 bases; unmatched bases: 10.

This clonotype has more than one count but fewer than ten. This chain joins TRBV29-1 and TRBJ2-4; 7 bases agree with TRBD2. Germline V lookup: CDR1 SQVTM, CDR2 ANQGSEA. J lost 2 bases, V lost 8 bases, and 3 bases had no gene match. The CDR3 has 12 amino acids. The CDR3 protein is CSPGGTKNIQYF. The CDR3 DNA reads TGCAGCCCCGGGGGGACCAAAAACATTCAGTACTTC. Using reference TRBV29-1 and TRBJ2-4 for the parts outside the CDR3, the full variable domain is SAVISQKPSRDICQRGTSLTIQCQVDSQVTMMFWYRQQPGQSLTLIATANQGSEATYESGFVIDKFPISRPNLTFSTLTVSNMSPEDSSIYLCSPGGTKNIQYFGAGTRLSVL.

V usage is TRBV29-1 and J usage is TRBJ2-1; D is undetermined. This CDR3 region has 11 residues. Deletions cut 4 bases from V and 10 bases from J, with 11 bases between. Germline loops: CDR1 SQVTM, CDR2 ANQGSEA. In DNA form, the CDR3 reads TGCAGCGTTGTTTCCCCCGAGGAGCAGTTCTTC. Translated, it gives CSVVSPEEQFF.

In DNA, the CDR3 is TGCAGTGCTGACGGGACCCGGGAGGCGGATACGCAGTATTTT. Protein sequence: CSADGTREADTQYF. The V and J genes are TRBV20-1 and TRBJ2-3; the match to TRBD2 covers 7 bases. Germline CDR1 reads DFQATT; CDR2 reads SNEGSKA (reference sequence). Losses at the gene ends were 5 bases for V and 6 bases for J; bases not matched to a gene: 11. This CDR3 has 14 residues.

This clonotype was found a few times. The chain links TRBV18 to TRBJ1-5; D is undetermined. With 4 bases removed from V and 6 bases from J, the gap between germline ends came to 7 bases. Germline V gene sequence: CDR1 KGHSH, CDR2 LQKENI. CDR3 length equals 12 residues. The CDR3 sequence: CASSLDAQPQHF. In nucleotides, the CDR3 is TGTGCCAGCTCACTGGACGCTCAGCCCCAGCATTTT.

This clonotype was seen more than once but under ten times. The genes are TRBV11-2 and TRBJ2-7, with D tentatively TRBD2 (6 bases). The CDR3 is 14 amino acids. Germline CDR1 is SGHAT and CDR2 is FQNNGV. The V gene lost 5 bases and the J gene lost 3 bases, with 14 bases spanning the gap. The CDR3 DNA reads TGTGCCAGCAGCGCTGAATGGGGGGTCTACGAGCAGTACTTC. Translating gives CASSAEWGVYEQYF.

The V call is TRBV3-1, the J call TRBJ1-5, with unresolved D. V was clipped by 3 bases and J by 5 bases, with 8 bases between them. CDR1 is LGHDT and CDR2 is YNNKEL in the germline V gene (reference sequence). The CDR3 loop spans 13 amino acids. The chain's CDR3 is CASSHQTHQPQHF. The CDR3 DNA sequence: TGTGCCAGCAGCCACCAGACCCATCAGCCCCAGCATTTT.

The genes are TRBV23-1 and TRBJ2-7; tentatively, D is TRBD2 (5 bases). TRBV23-1 is treated as an ORF (open reading frame) with a function not yet certain. Trimming took 0 bases from V and 2 from J, leaving 17 bases between them. This CDR3 is 17 amino acids long. The CDR3 bases are TGCGCCAGCAGTCAATCGGAAAGGAGAGGGAAGGCCTACGAGCAGTACTTC. Translation gives CASSQSERRGKAYEQYF.

This clonotype showed up many times. The J gene is TRBJ2-5, the V gene TRBV11-2; 9 bases line up with TRBD2. This CDR3 region has 18 residues. Per the germline V gene, CDR1 is SGHAT and CDR2 is FQNNGV. With V trimmed by 5 bases and J by 5 bases, 18 bases remained unmatched. This CDR3 reads CASSRNLLAGEGRETQYF. For the CDR3, the DNA is TGTGCCAGCAGCCGAAACCTCTTAGCGGGAGAGGGTCGCGAGACCCAGTACTTC.

The chain combines TRBV6-2 or TRBV6-3 with TRBJ2-5; perhaps TRBD2 as D (6 bases). Germline loops: CDR1 MNHEY, CDR2 SVGEGT. V was trimmed by 6 bases and J by 2 bases, leaving 16 bases between them. This CDR3 has 15 residues. The DNA for the CDR3 is TGTGCCAGCAGGGCTAGCGCCCGTAATCAAGAGACCCAGTACTTC. Its translation: CASRASARNQETQYF.

Many counts were recorded for this clonotype. The chain couples TRBV10-3 to TRBJ2-2, with D unclear. Per the germline V gene, CDR1 is ENHRY and CDR2 is SYGVKD. Trimming removed 7 bases from V and 7 bases from J, with 13 bases in between. This CDR3 comprises 13 residues. CDR3 protein: CAITLTSDGELFF. The CDR3 bases are TGTGCCATCACTCTCACCTCCGACGGGGAGCTGTTTTTT.

This clonotype turned up a few times. CDR3 DNA: TGTGCCAGCAGTCTTCTAGCGGGAGTGGTAGATACGCAGTATTTT. It yields the protein CASSLLAGVVDTQYF. This chain uses TRBV6-5 with TRBJ2-3, with 10 bases identical to TRBD2. The V gene end was trimmed by 5 bases and the J gene end by 5 bases; junction bases not matched to a gene: 7. CDR1 and CDR2 (germline): MNHEY, SVGAGI. This CDR3 is built from 15 residues.

This clonotype was detected only a few times. This chain uses TRBV7-2 with TRBJ2-2; TRBD1 is a possible D gene (5 bases). V was shortened by 5 bases and J by 1 base, with 11 bases between the two germline ends. The CDR3 loop spans 15 amino acids. The V gene's germline CDR1 is SGHTA and CDR2 FQGNSA. In DNA, the CDR3 is TGTGCCAGCAGCGGCCGACAGCGGAACACCGGGGAGCTGTTTTTT. This encodes CASSGRQRNTGELFF.

This clonotype was detected a few times. The chain is built from TRBV25-1 and TRBJ1-4; D remains ambiguous. Deletions cut 0 bases from V and 2 bases from J, with 16 bases between. The germline gives CDR1 MGHDK, CDR2 SYGVNS. This CDR3 comprises 18 residues. The CDR3 region has the DNA TGTGCCAGCAGTGAATACGGCCGATCTCATTATACTAATGAAAAACTGTTTTTT. Encoded protein: CASSEYGRSHYTNEKLFF.

With respect to this clonotype: At one of its ends the junction is not consistent with the germline gene, which may arise from a read error. The genes are TRBV10-3 and TRBJ2-1, with TRBD2 matching 7 bases. There are 15 residues in the CDR3. Germline V gene lookup returns CDR1 ENHRY and CDR2 SYGVKD. This CDR3 reads CAISERGGDANGQFF. CDR3 in DNA: TGTGCCATCAGTGAGCGGGGAGGGGATGCAAATGGGCAGTTCTTC.